This TCR beta chain appears in the sequencing data of a study of CD8+CD57+ T cells in acquired aplastic anemia (dated 2018 in TCRdb). Regarding the complete study: DNA extracted from sorted CD4+ and CD8+ cells had a mean of roughly 3.4 ug, with a range of roughly 0.18 to 27.4 ug. Mean read counts for healthy donor samples were about 10 million for CD4+ cells and 11.0 million for CD8+ cells.

Notes on this clonotype: Its specific antigen is unknown. A read error may account for a junction end that differs from germline.

Summary of the overall study and its limitations: Over 25 CD8+ CDR3 sequences were found in both patients and controls but appeared to be highly expressed in patients and within the immunodominant clones of the patients. Between patients and healthy controls, no significant difference in CD8+ Simpson's diversity was found (P=0.060).

TCR beta VDJ combination and CDR3 sequence profiling used genomic DNA as the template. An Illumina HiSeq 2000 was the platform used for TCR repertoire sequencing. In the authors' own workflow: Repertoire assessment relied on Simpson's diversity index, CDR3 size and DJ length profiles, and TRBV/TRBJ rearrangement plots. The most abundant DNA sequence in the deep sequencing data was defined as the immunodominant clone. CDR3 amino acid sequences were checked for sharing between subjects and were compared against published repertoires and the VDJdb database. The public reads were reanalyzed by TCRdb: fastp trimming at Q25, MiXCR alignment, in-frame beta chains only. Here each entry gathers all rows of one CDR3 protein and keeps the most common genes and DNA. The V and J calls, along with clone size, are taken from TCRdb and not from the paper's own processing. Recorded for this sample are about 420,000 distinct CDR3 sequences; roughly 64% of them occurred a single time. 4% of the sample comes from the top ten.

TCR repertoires of sorted CD4+ and CD8+ blood T cells from severe aplastic anemia patients and healthy subjects were deep-sequenced in the study. Ficoll-Paque density gradient centrifugation was used to isolate peripheral blood mononuclear cells. Before DNA was extracted, CD4+ and CD8+ T cells were sorted using either FACS or magnetic beads. Its CDR3 holds 11 amino acids, cysteine through phenylalanine. The retained sequence is limited to the CDR3, 33 bases, with the frame set at the first base. Sequences DFQATT (CDR1) and SNEGSKA (CDR2) are obtained from the germline V gene (reference sequence). The chain links TRBV20-1 with TRBJ2-3, and 10 junctional nucleotides match TRBD1. Sequenced material: sorted CD4+, CD8+, or CD8+CD57+ T cells (not recorded which) from PBMCs. The sequence was obtained from a human donor in good health, serving as a control. This receptor carries the CDR3 CSAEGTGAGDF. The bases are TGCAGCGCCGAAGGGACAGGGGCTGGGGATTTT.